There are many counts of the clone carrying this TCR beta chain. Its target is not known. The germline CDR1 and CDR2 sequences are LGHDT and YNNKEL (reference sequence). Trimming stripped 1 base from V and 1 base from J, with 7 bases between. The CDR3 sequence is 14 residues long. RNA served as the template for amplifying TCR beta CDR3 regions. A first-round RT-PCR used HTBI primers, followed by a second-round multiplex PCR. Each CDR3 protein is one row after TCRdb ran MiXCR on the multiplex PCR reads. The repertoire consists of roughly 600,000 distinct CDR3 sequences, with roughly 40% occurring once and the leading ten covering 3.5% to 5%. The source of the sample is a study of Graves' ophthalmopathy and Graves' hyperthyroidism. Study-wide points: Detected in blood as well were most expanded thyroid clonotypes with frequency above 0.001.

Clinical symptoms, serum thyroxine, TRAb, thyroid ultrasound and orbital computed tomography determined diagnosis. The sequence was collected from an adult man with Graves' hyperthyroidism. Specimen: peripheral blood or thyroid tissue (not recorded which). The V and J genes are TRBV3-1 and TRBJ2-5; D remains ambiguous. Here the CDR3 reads CASSQGRSQETQYF. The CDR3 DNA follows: TGTGCCAGCAGCCAAGGACGGAGCCAAGAGACCCAGTACTTC.